The rows below give T cell receptor beta chains drawn from one sample of a study of blood T cell repertoires in COVID-19. The repertoire was sequenced with immunoSEQ multiplex PCR; TCRdb's copy has only in-frame clones and lacks some. Among 20,000 to 30,000 clones listed, 88% were seen once. Material for sequencing was peripheral blood. The receptors originated from a man between 65 and 79 years old with acute or convalescent COVID-19. CDR3s include the opening cysteine and the closing phenylalanine or tryptophan. The D gene is left open where the match is weak. The listing skips clone size in some rows; elsewhere it reads once, few, many or a size class.

V: TRBV7-2; size: -; D: -; J: TRBJ2-7; DNA: TGTGCCAGCAGCTTAGCCCCCGGGGAATACCACGAGCAGTACTTC; CDR3: CASSLAPGEYHEQYF
V: TRBV27; size: -; D: -; J: TRBJ2-1; DNA: TGTGCCAGCAGTCGGCCAGGGGCCATCTACAATGAGCAGTTCTTC; CDR3: CASSRPGAIYNEQFF
V: TRBV23-1; size: -; D: TRBD1; J: TRBJ2-7; DNA: TGCGCCGCTCGGGGACAGGGGGGCCCGATGGACGAGCAGTACTTC; CDR3: CAARGQGGPMDEQYF
V: TRBV7-3; size: -; D: TRBD2; J: TRBJ2-2; DNA: TGTGCCAGCAGCTCCCCGGGCGGGAGGCCCTTGCAGACCGGGGAGCTGTTTTTT; CDR3: CASSSPGGRPLQTGELFF
V: TRBV6-6; size: once; D: -; J: TRBJ1-2; DNA: TGTGCCAGCGGGTCAGACAGGCTCAGATACACCTTC; CDR3: CASGSDRLRYTF
V: TRBV5-1; size: -; D: TRBD2; J: TRBJ2-5; DNA: TGCGCCAGCAGCTTGGAAGGACTAGGCGAACAAGAGACCCAGTACTTC; CDR3: CASSLEGLGEQETQYF
V: TRBV28; size: -; D: TRBD1; J: TRBJ1-2; DNA: TGTGCCAGCAGTCAGGGACAGTACTATGGCTACACCTTC; CDR3: CASSQGQYYGYTF
V: TRBV5-8; size: -; D: -; J: TRBJ2-5; DNA: TGTGCCAGCAGCTTGCTTACGCCCCTAGCCGAGACCCAGTACTTC; CDR3: CASSLLTPLAETQYF
V: TRBV6-5; size: -; D: TRBD1; J: TRBJ2-5; DNA: TGTGCCAGCAGCCTTACGACAGGGCGAGAGACCCAGTACTTC; CDR3: CASSLTTGRETQYF
V: TRBV7-3; size: -; D: TRBD2; J: TRBJ2-1; DNA: TGTGCCAGCAGCTTATTGGGGACTAGCGGGAGTAGCTCCTACAATGAGCAGTTCTTC; CDR3: CASSLLGTSGSSSYNEQFF
V: TRBV7-2; size: -; D: TRBD1; J: TRBJ1-5; DNA: TGTGCCAGCAGCTTAATTTCAGGGGGTCAGCCCCAGCATTTT; CDR3: CASSLISGGQPQHF
V: TRBV9; size: -; D: -; J: TRBJ1-1; DNA: TGTGCCAGCAGCGGCACTATGAACACTGAAGCTTTCTTT; CDR3: CASSGTMNTEAFF
V: TRBV28; size: -; D: -; J: TRBJ1-6; DNA: TGTGCCAGCAGTTTACGAGGTTCGGGGTCACCCCTCCACTTT; CDR3: CASSLRGSGSPLHF
V: TRBV7-2; size: -; D: -; J: TRBJ1-3; DNA: TGTGCCAGCAGCTTCAGTCAGGACAGTGGAAACACCATATATTTT; CDR3: CASSFSQDSGNTIYF
V: TRBV6-5; size: -; D: -; J: TRBJ1-5; DNA: TGTGCCAGCAGCTCCGGGGGGGTGGATCAGCCCCAGCATTTT; CDR3: CASSSGGVDQPQHF
V: TRBV7-9; size: -; D: -; J: TRBJ2-7; DNA: TGTGCCAGCAGCCTTGGGACTTTATCCTACGAGCAGTACTTC; CDR3: CASSLGTLSYEQYF
V: TRBV18; size: -; D: TRBD1; J: TRBJ1-1; DNA: TGTGCCAGCTCACCTACAGGGGCGGGCACTGAAGCTTTCTTT; CDR3: CASSPTGAGTEAFF
V: TRBV5-6; size: once; D: TRBD1; J: TRBJ2-1; DNA: TGTGCCAGCAGCCCCTTGGACAGGCTCTACAATGAGCAGTTCTTC; CDR3: CASSPLDRLYNEQFF
V: TRBV25-1; size: -; D: TRBD2; J: TRBJ2-5; DNA: TGTGCCACCGAGAGCATGGGGAGGGTGGAGACCCAGTACTTC; CDR3: CATESMGRVETQYF
V: TRBV28; size: once; D: TRBD1; J: TRBJ1-1; DNA: TGTGCCAGCAGTCCCCAGGGGGGCTCGAACACTGAAGCTTTCTTT; CDR3: CASSPQGGSNTEAFF
V: TRBV5-1; size: once; D: TRBD1; J: TRBJ1-6; DNA: TGCGCCAGCAGCTTGGGGACAGGGAATAATTCACCCCTCCACTTT; CDR3: CASSLGTGNNSPLHF
V: TRBV7-2; size: -; D: -; J: TRBJ1-3; DNA: TGTGCCAGCAGCTCCCAATCTGGAAACACCATATATTTT; CDR3: CASSSQSGNTIYF
V: TRBV7-2; size: -; D: TRBD1; J: TRBJ1-4; DNA: TGTGCCGGATCGGGACAGCCTAATGAAAAACTGTTTTTT; CDR3: CAGSGQPNEKLFF
V: TRBV12-3/TRBV12-4; size: -; D: -; J: TRBJ2-7; DNA: TGTGCCAGCAGGAGGTCCCCATCCTACGAGCAGTACTTC; CDR3: CASRRSPSYEQYF
V: TRBV7-2; size: -; D: TRBD2; J: TRBJ2-7; DNA: TGTGCCAGCAGCTCAAGGCCACTAGCGGGCCGTACCTACGAGCAGTACTTC; CDR3: CASSSRPLAGRTYEQYF
V: TRBV27; size: -; D: TRBD1; J: TRBJ2-5; DNA: TGTGCCAGCAGTTGGGACAGGGAAGAGACCCAGTACTTC; CDR3: CASSWDREETQYF
V: TRBV21-1; size: -; D: -; J: TRBJ2-7; DNA: TGTGCCAGCAGCAACGGCGGGACAGGGACTTTCGACGAGCAGTACTTC; CDR3: CASSNGGTGTFDEQYF
V: TRBV2; size: -; D: TRBD1; J: TRBJ2-7; DNA: TGTGCCAGCAGTGATAACTCGGGACAGCACTACGAGCAGTACTTC; CDR3: CASSDNSGQHYEQYF
V: TRBV29-1; size: once; D: TRBD1; J: TRBJ2-7; DNA: TGCAGCGTTAGCCGGGGACAGGCATACGAGCAGTACTTC; CDR3: CSVSRGQAYEQYF
V: TRBV5-4; size: -; D: TRBD1; J: TRBJ1-5; DNA: TGTGCCAGCAGCCATGACAGGGGTGATCAGCCCCAGCATTTT; CDR3: CASSHDRGDQPQHF
V: TRBV3-1/TRBV3-2; size: few; D: -; J: TRBJ2-7; DNA: TGTGCCAGCAGCCAAGGCCGGGAAGCCTACGAGCAGTACTTC; CDR3: CASSQGREAYEQYF
V: TRBV5-1; size: -; D: -; J: TRBJ1-2; DNA: TGCGCCAGCAGCTTGAGCCAGGTTGATGGCTACACCTTC; CDR3: CASSLSQVDGYTF
V: TRBV7-8; size: -; D: -; J: TRBJ2-7; DNA: TGTGCCAGCAGCTTAGAGACTGGTGACAGTGGCTACGAGCAGTACTTC; CDR3: CASSLETGDSGYEQYF
V: TRBV12-3/TRBV12-4; size: once; D: TRBD2; J: TRBJ2-5; DNA: TGTGCCAGCAGTTCTAGCGGAGAGACCCAGTACTTC; CDR3: CASSSSGETQYF
V: TRBV14; size: -; D: -; J: TRBJ2-5; DNA: TGTGCCAGCAGCCAAATCGGGAGGGGACAGGGAAGAGAGACCCAGTACTTC; CDR3: CASSQIGRGQGRETQYF
V: TRBV5-4; size: -; D: -; J: TRBJ1-2; DNA: TGTGCCAGCAGCTTGTGGCCTGAGGAGGGTCAGTTCTGG; CDR3: CASSLWPEEGQFW
V: TRBV7-2; size: once; D: -; J: TRBJ1-5; DNA: TGTGCCAGCAGCTTAGGCATACATCAGGGCAATCAGCCCCAGCATTTT; CDR3: CASSLGIHQGNQPQHF
V: TRBV6-5; size: once; D: TRBD1; J: TRBJ1-1; DNA: TGTGCCAGCAATTTCGACAGGGGGCGAACTGAAGCTTTCTTT; CDR3: CASNFDRGRTEAFF
V: TRBV2; size: -; D: TRBD1; J: TRBJ2-1; DNA: TGTGCCAGCAGTGCTTGGACAGGGGGCAATGAGCAGTTCTTC; CDR3: CASSAWTGGNEQFF
V: TRBV6-5; size: -; D: -; J: TRBJ1-5; DNA: TGTGCCAGCAGTTACTATACCAGAAGCAATCAGCCCCAGCATTTT; CDR3: CASSYYTRSNQPQHF
V: TRBV5-1; size: -; D: TRBD1; J: TRBJ1-1; DNA: TGCGCCAGCAGCGCGGACAGGGGGAACACTGAAGCTTTCTTT; CDR3: CASSADRGNTEAFF